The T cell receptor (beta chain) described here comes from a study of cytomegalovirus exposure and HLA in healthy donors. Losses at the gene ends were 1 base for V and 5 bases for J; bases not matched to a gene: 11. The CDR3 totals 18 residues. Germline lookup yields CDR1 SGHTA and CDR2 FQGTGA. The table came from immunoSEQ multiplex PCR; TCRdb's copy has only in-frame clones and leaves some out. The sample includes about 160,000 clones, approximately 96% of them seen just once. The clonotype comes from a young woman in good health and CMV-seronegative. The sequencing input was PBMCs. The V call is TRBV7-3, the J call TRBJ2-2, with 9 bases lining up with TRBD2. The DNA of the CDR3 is TGTGCCAGCAGCTTAAAGGCTAGCGGGGCTTCTGTTACCGGGGAGCTGTTTTTT. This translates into CASSLKASGASVTGELFF.